These T cell receptor beta chains were read from a single sample in a study of human T cells and chemical hapten exposure. TCRdb called the RACE reads again in MiXCR, with one record for every CDR3 protein. This sample yields about 70,000 distinct CDR3 sequences, of which roughly 8.5% are seen a single time; roughly 3.8% belongs to the top ten. The material was whole blood, obtained in connection with sensitization to the hapten diphenylcyclopropenone (DPC). These receptors were collected from a woman between 45 and 60 years old with alopecia areata. Some clones in this sample may be carry-over from other donors' samples. Each CDR3 is given with its conserved first and last residue. Each record gives: J gene, D gene, clone size, V gene, CDR3 length, CDR3 DNA, CDR3 protein. D genes are given only for firm matches. Expanded clones get a size class; other rows say once, few or many, or leave the size out.

j_gene: TRBJ2-3
d_gene: TRBD2
abundance: few
v_gene: TRBV20-1
len: 15
CDR3nt: TGCAGTGCTTCACTACTAGCGGAGCTCACAGATACGCAGTATTTT
CDR3aa: CSASLLAELTDTQYF

j_gene: TRBJ2-2
d_gene: -
abundance: many
v_gene: TRBV12-3/TRBV12-4
len: 11
CDR3nt: TGTGCCAGCAGTCCGTTCGGGGAGCTGTTTTTT
CDR3aa: CASSPFGELFF

j_gene: TRBJ2-7
d_gene: TRBD1
abundance: -
v_gene: TRBV27
len: 15
CDR3nt: TGTGCCAGCAGTCCTTTGGGACAGAGCTCCTACGAGCAGTACTTC
CDR3aa: CASSPLGQSSYEQYF

j_gene: TRBJ2-5
d_gene: TRBD2
abundance: few
v_gene: TRBV12-3/TRBV12-4
len: 14
CDR3nt: TGTGCCAGCAGCCCCGGGGGAGGGGAAGAGACCCAGTACTTC
CDR3aa: CASSPGGGEETQYF

j_gene: TRBJ2-3
d_gene: -
abundance: few
v_gene: TRBV14
len: 17
CDR3nt: TGTGCCAGCAGCCCACCGAAGCGCGGGCCTAGCACAGATACGCAGTATTTT
CDR3aa: CASSPPKRGPSTDTQYF

j_gene: TRBJ1-2
d_gene: -
abundance: few
v_gene: TRBV7-9
len: 14
CDR3nt: TGTGCCAGCAGCTTAGTGGGGGACTCCTATGGCTACACCTTC
CDR3aa: CASSLVGDSYGYTF

j_gene: TRBJ2-6
d_gene: -
abundance: many
v_gene: TRBV18
len: 15
CDR3nt: TGTGCCAGCTCACCAGAGGAAACTGGGGCCAACGTCCTGACTTTC
CDR3aa: CASSPEETGANVLTF

j_gene: TRBJ1-1
d_gene: -
abundance: many
v_gene: TRBV9
len: 13
CDR3nt: TGTGCCAGCAGCGTAGGGAGTAGCACTGAAGCTTTCTTT
CDR3aa: CASSVGSSTEAFF

j_gene: TRBJ2-5
d_gene: TRBD2
abundance: few
v_gene: TRBV12-3/TRBV12-4
len: 15
CDR3nt: TGTGCCAGCAGTTTTGTATCTAGCGGAGATGAGACCCAGTACTTC
CDR3aa: CASSFVSSGDETQYF

j_gene: TRBJ2-5
d_gene: TRBD2
abundance: few
v_gene: TRBV6-5
len: 14
CDR3nt: TGTGCCAGCAGTTACAGGGGACTAGGAGGGACCCAGTACTTC
CDR3aa: CASSYRGLGGTQYF

j_gene: TRBJ1-1
d_gene: TRBD1
abundance: many
v_gene: TRBV6-2/TRBV6-3
len: 15
CDR3nt: TGTGCCAGCAGTTTTCGGACAGGTTTGAACACTGAAGCTTTCTTT
CDR3aa: CASSFRTGLNTEAFF

j_gene: TRBJ2-7
d_gene: -
abundance: many
v_gene: TRBV6-2/TRBV6-3
len: 11
CDR3nt: TGTGCCAGCAGTGCCTCCTACGAGCAGTACTTC
CDR3aa: CASSASYEQYF

j_gene: TRBJ2-2
d_gene: TRBD2
abundance: many
v_gene: TRBV29-1
len: 15
CDR3nt: TGCAGCGTTGACGGGACTAGCGAGGGGACCGGGGAGCTGTTTTTT
CDR3aa: CSVDGTSEGTGELFF

j_gene: TRBJ1-2
d_gene: -
abundance: few
v_gene: TRBV19
len: 15
CDR3nt: TGTGCCAGTACCGAGGCGGACAGATCGGGCTATGGCTACACCTTC
CDR3aa: CASTEADRSGYGYTF

j_gene: TRBJ1-6
d_gene: -
abundance: -
v_gene: TRBV3-1
len: 14
CDR3nt: TGTGCCAGCAGCCAAGTTACCGGGTATTCACCCCTCCACTTT
CDR3aa: CASSQVTGYSPLHF

j_gene: TRBJ1-5
d_gene: TRBD1
abundance: many
v_gene: TRBV6-6
len: 19
CDR3nt: TGTGCCAGCAGTTACGCGGGACAGGGGAGTTTGTATAGCAATCAGCCCCAGCATTTT
CDR3aa: CASSYAGQGSLYSNQPQHF

j_gene: TRBJ1-2
d_gene: TRBD1
abundance: few
v_gene: TRBV16
len: 13
CDR3nt: TGTGCCAGCAGCCACGGGACAGGGGGCGGCTACACCTTC
CDR3aa: CASSHGTGGGYTF

j_gene: TRBJ1-1
d_gene: -
abundance: many
v_gene: TRBV20-1
len: 11
CDR3nt: TGCAGTGCTTCGTTCCCCGCTGAAGCTTTCTTT
CDR3aa: CSASFPAEAFF

j_gene: TRBJ2-7
d_gene: TRBD2
abundance: -
v_gene: TRBV29-1
len: 14
CDR3nt: TGCAGCGCCTGGACTAGCGGTAGCTCCTACGAGCAGTACTTC
CDR3aa: CSAWTSGSSYEQYF

j_gene: TRBJ2-3
d_gene: -
abundance: -
v_gene: TRBV12-3/TRBV12-4
len: 13
CDR3nt: TGTGCCAGCAGTCCGGGGGTCGGAGATACGCAGTATTTT
CDR3aa: CASSPGVGDTQYF

j_gene: TRBJ1-5
d_gene: TRBD1
abundance: few
v_gene: TRBV12-5
len: 17
CDR3nt: TGTGCTAGTGGTCCGGGACAGGGATTGTCAGGCAATCAGCCCCAGCATTTT
CDR3aa: CASGPGQGLSGNQPQHF

j_gene: TRBJ2-3
d_gene: TRBD2
abundance: few
v_gene: TRBV5-1
len: 17
CDR3nt: TGCGCCAGCAGCTTGAAACTAGCGGGAGGGGTGGCAGATACGCAGTATTTT
CDR3aa: CASSLKLAGGVADTQYF

j_gene: TRBJ2-5
d_gene: -
abundance: few
v_gene: TRBV6-6
len: 15
CDR3nt: TGTGCCAGCAGCTACGAGTGGGGCCTCCAAGAGACCCAGTACTTC
CDR3aa: CASSYEWGLQETQYF

j_gene: TRBJ2-4
d_gene: -
abundance: many
v_gene: TRBV20-1
len: 14
CDR3nt: TGCAGCGCCATTTGGGTACTAGCCGGAAACATTCAGTACTTC
CDR3aa: CSAIWVLAGNIQYF

j_gene: TRBJ2-4
d_gene: -
abundance: -
v_gene: TRBV23-1
len: 13
CDR3nt: TGCGCCAGCAGTCATCCTCCCCCCGGGATTCAGTACTTC
CDR3aa: CASSHPPPGIQYF

j_gene: TRBJ2-3
d_gene: -
abundance: few
v_gene: TRBV4-1
len: 15
CDR3nt: TGCGCCAGCAGCCCCCCAGGAGGGGGCACAGATACGCAGTATTTT
CDR3aa: CASSPPGGGTDTQYF

j_gene: TRBJ2-7
d_gene: TRBD1
abundance: -
v_gene: TRBV5-4
len: 13
CDR3nt: TGTGCCAGCAGCCCGGGACAGGTCAAGCGGCAGTACTTC
CDR3aa: CASSPGQVKRQYF

j_gene: TRBJ2-3
d_gene: -
abundance: -
v_gene: TRBV6-2/TRBV6-3
len: 12
CDR3nt: TGTGCCAGCAGTTACGGTGGGGGTACGCAGTATTTT
CDR3aa: CASSYGGGTQYF